A selection of T cell receptor beta chains follows, all from one sample in a study of response to subunit inactivated influenza vaccine. Each CDR3 protein gets one entry after TCRdb re-called the RT-PCR reads with MiXCR. The table shows approximately 500,000 distinct CDR3 sequences, with over 10% occurring only once. Sample: PBMCs from blood, taken more than 35 days after vaccination. The origin of the receptors is a man in his fifties or sixties who received an inactivated influenza vaccine. CDR3s include the opening cysteine and the closing phenylalanine or tryptophan. Fields, in order: CDR3 DNA, CDR3 protein, V gene, J gene, D gene, clone size. A D gene is named only where the DNA matches it firmly. Size is omitted from some rows. Given values are once, few, many or a class for expanded clones.

TGTGCCACCAGCGGCGCCAGGGACCTCGCCGGGGCCAACGTCCTGACTTTC,CATSGARDLAGANVLTF,TRBV15,TRBJ2-6,.,few
TGTGCCATCCTTGAATACCAGGGGCTGGACGGCTACACCTTC,CAILEYQGLDGYTF,TRBV10-3,TRBJ1-2,.,.
TGTGCCAGCAGCTTGGCGGTGGGAACTAGCGGGACTAGCACAGATACGCAGTATTTT,CASSLAVGTSGTSTDTQYF,TRBV5-4,TRBJ2-3,TRBD2,.
TGTGCCAGCAGCTCGCCGACCTGGGGAGGTACAGATACGCAGTATTTT,CASSSPTWGGTDTQYF,TRBV7-8,TRBJ2-3,.,many
TGCGCCAGCAGCCAAGCCCTTAGCGGGGGGCCATACAATGAGCAGTTCTTC,CASSQALSGGPYNEQFF,TRBV4-1,TRBJ2-1,TRBD2,.
TGCAGTGCTCTACTAGGACTGCGAATCGAGCAGTACTTC,CSALLGLRIEQYF,TRBV20-1,TRBJ2-7,.,.
TGTGCCAGCAGCTTTCGCCCGGGTGACCACAATGAGCAGTTCTTC,CASSFRPGDHNEQFF,TRBV7-7,TRBJ2-1,.,.
TGTGCCAGCAGTTACGGGGACTTCTACGAGCAGTACTTC,CASSYGDFYEQYF,TRBV6-2/TRBV6-3,TRBJ2-7,.,.
TGTGCCAGCTCACCAAGGCAGGGGAAAGAGACCCAGTACTTC,CASSPRQGKETQYF,TRBV18,TRBJ2-5,.,.
TGTGCCAGCAGTGATCCGCGGGGGGACCCCACAGATACGCAGTATTTT,CASSDPRGDPTDTQYF,TRBV25-1,TRBJ2-3,TRBD2,.
TGCGCCAGCAGCAAAGGACTTCTCAATGAGCAGTTCTTC,CASSKGLLNEQFF,TRBV5-1,TRBJ2-1,.,few
TGCGCCAGCAGTCAATCGTCCCCCCGGGACAGTAGAAGGGAGACCCAGTACTTC,CASSQSSPRDSRRETQYF,TRBV23-1,TRBJ2-5,TRBD1,.
TGCAGTGCTGAAAAAATGCGGGTTAGCACAGATACGCAGTATTTT,CSAEKMRVSTDTQYF,TRBV20-1,TRBJ2-3,.,few
TGCAGTGCTAGAGATTACGGACACCTGAACACTGAAGCTTTCTTT,CSARDYGHLNTEAFF,TRBV20-1,TRBJ1-1,.,few
TGTGCCAGCAGTCCTGGGGGCTCTAGAGATACGCAGTATTTT,CASSPGGSRDTQYF,TRBV28,TRBJ2-3,.,.
TGTGCCAGCAGCCAAGATGGAAGGGGAGCTGGCTACACCTTC,CASSQDGRGAGYTF,TRBV3-1,TRBJ1-2,.,many
TGTGCCAGCAGCGCCCGAAACACTGAAGCTTTCTTT,CASSARNTEAFF,TRBV7-6,TRBJ1-1,.,.
TGTGCCAGCAGCCAATGGGCGGGTTCGGCGGGGGCCAACGTCCTGACTTTC,CASSQWAGSAGANVLTF,TRBV4-2,TRBJ2-6,.,.
TGCAGTGCTAGAGCCCCAAAGGGTAGCGGTGTCGAGCAGTACTTC,CSARAPKGSGVEQYF,TRBV20-1,TRBJ2-7,.,once
TGCAGCGTGGCCGAGCTAGCGGCTGAGCAGTACTTC,CSVAELAAEQYF,TRBV29-1,TRBJ2-7,TRBD2,.
TGTGCCAGCAGCGGGAGGACCAGCCAAGAGACCCAGTACTTC,CASSGRTSQETQYF,TRBV6-1,TRBJ2-5,TRBD2,.
TGTGCCAGCAGCCAAGCGACAGAATTTAGCAATCAGCCCCAGCATTTT,CASSQATEFSNQPQHF,TRBV7-8,TRBJ1-5,.,many
TGTGCCAGCAGCTCCGTACAGGGACGGATCCACTTT,CASSSVQGRIHF,TRBV7-2,TRBJ1-6,.,many
TGTGCCAGCAATCTCCACCGGGCGACACAGCCCCAGCATTTT,CASNLHRATQPQHF,TRBV2,TRBJ1-5,.,.
TGTGCCAGCAGCTACCGGACTAGCGGGGGTTACAATGAGCAGTTCTTC,CASSYRTSGGYNEQFF,TRBV7-9,TRBJ2-1,TRBD2,many
TGTGCCAGCAGCCGGGACAGGGGGCTAAACTACGAGCAGTACTTC,CASSRDRGLNYEQYF,TRBV7-2,TRBJ2-7,TRBD1,.
TGTGCCAGCAGTTCCGGGGGGACTGGGGCCAACGTCCTGACTTTC,CASSSGGTGANVLTF,TRBV6-5,TRBJ2-6,TRBD2,few
TGTGCCAGCAGCAGACTAGCGGGAGGGGGCACCGGGGAGCTGTTTTTT,CASSRLAGGGTGELFF,TRBV6-1,TRBJ2-2,TRBD2,few
TGTGCCAGCAGTATACAGGGCTACGAGCAGTACTTC,CASSIQGYEQYF,TRBV6-2/TRBV6-3,TRBJ2-7,.,many
TGTGCCAGCAGTTCTCACCCCGAGGACAGTTGGAAGGAGCAGTTCTTC,CASSSHPEDSWKEQFF,TRBV12-3/TRBV12-4,TRBJ2-1,.,few
TGTGCCAGCAGCTTGGGGTTCAACGCCCCTTACGAGCAGTACTTC,CASSLGFNAPYEQYF,TRBV5-5,TRBJ2-7,.,.
TGCAGCGTCTCAGCGGGGTCCTATGGCTACACCTTC,CSVSAGSYGYTF,TRBV29-1,TRBJ1-2,.,.
TGTGCCAGCAGTTTAGCCAGGGTGAACACCGGGGAGCTGTTTTTT,CASSLARVNTGELFF,TRBV12-3/TRBV12-4,TRBJ2-2,.,many
TGTGCCAGCAGTCCTTCAACCGGCTCCTACAATGAGCAGTTCTTC,CASSPSTGSYNEQFF,TRBV2,TRBJ2-1,.,many
TGTGCCAGCAGTGTGGGCCGGCCTCACTCTGGGGCCAACGTCCTGACTTTC,CASSVGRPHSGANVLTF,TRBV12-3/TRBV12-4,TRBJ2-6,.,few
TGCGCCAGCAGCTTAGGGGCAATCCAAGAGACCCAGTACTTC,CASSLGAIQETQYF,TRBV5-1,TRBJ2-5,.,.
TGTGCCTGGAGTGTAGGGGTCACTAATGAAAAACTGTTTTTT,CAWSVGVTNEKLFF,TRBV30,TRBJ1-4,.,.
TGTGCCAGCTCACCCCTACAGGGGACCTACAATGAGCAGTTCTTC,CASSPLQGTYNEQFF,TRBV18,TRBJ2-1,TRBD1,.
TGTGCCAGCAGCTTAGACCACACGGACCGTGAGCAGTTCTTC,CASSLDHTDREQFF,TRBV7-8,TRBJ2-1,.,.
TGCAGTGCTAGAGGAGGGGGGAACACTGAAGCTTTCTTT,CSARGGGNTEAFF,TRBV20-1,TRBJ1-1,.,few
TGCAGTGCTAGAGAAGGGACAGGGGTAGGGGAGCAGTACTTC,CSAREGTGVGEQYF,TRBV20-1,TRBJ2-7,TRBD1,few
TGTGCCAGTACAAGCGGGCAAGAGACCCAGTACTTC,CASTSGQETQYF,TRBV7-9,TRBJ2-5,.,.
TGTGCCAGCCCCGGGTTAGCGCTGGACGAGCAGTACTTC,CASPGLALDEQYF,TRBV12-3/TRBV12-4,TRBJ2-7,.,few
TGCGCCAGCAGCTTCCGGCCGGGACGGGAGACCCAGTACTTC,CASSFRPGRETQYF,TRBV5-1,TRBJ2-5,.,.
TGTGCCAGCAGTTTAGCGCCGTGGAATGAAAAACTGTTTTTT,CASSLAPWNEKLFF,TRBV12-3/TRBV12-4,TRBJ1-4,.,.
TGTGCCACCAGCAGAGCACTGCTAGCGGGGTTGGAGACCCAGTACTTC,CATSRALLAGLETQYF,TRBV15,TRBJ2-5,TRBD2,many
TGCGCCTGCCGGACTAGCGGGGTGTTAGATACGCAGTATTTT,CACRTSGVLDTQYF,TRBV10-2,TRBJ2-3,TRBD2,.
TGTGCCAGCAGACCTCGGGGGTACTCTGGAAACACCATATATTTT,CASRPRGYSGNTIYF,TRBV12-3/TRBV12-4,TRBJ1-3,.,.
TGTGCCAGCAGTTTTAAATCCGGGTATTTCACGAGGGCGGTGGGAGAGACCCAGTACTTC,CASSFKSGYFTRAVGETQYF,TRBV12-3/TRBV12-4,TRBJ2-5,.,many
TGCAGTGCGGCTAAGGATAGCGGGTTTACTGCAACAGCCTACAATGAGCAGTTCTTC,CSAAKDSGFTATAYNEQFF,TRBV20-1,TRBJ2-1,TRBD2,.
TGTGCCAGCTCACCAATATACAGGGGAGAAGAGACCCAGTACTTC,CASSPIYRGEETQYF,TRBV18,TRBJ2-5,TRBD1,.
TGTGCCAGCAGTTTCCGCCAGGTGGATGAAAAACTGTTTTTT,CASSFRQVDEKLFF,TRBV12-3/TRBV12-4,TRBJ1-4,.,.
TGTGCCAGCAAGGGCCAGGGCGAGACCCAGTACTTC,CASKGQGETQYF,TRBV9,TRBJ2-5,.,.
TGTGCCAGCAGCGTAGTTGCTAGCGGGAGTAACGGGGAGCAGTACTTC,CASSVVASGSNGEQYF,TRBV9,TRBJ2-7,TRBD2,few
TGCAGTGCTCGGGCCGATAGGACAGGGGGCCTTTCCTTT,CSARADRTGGLSF,TRBV20-1,TRBJ1-6,TRBD1,.